The clone carrying this TCR beta chain was recorded a few times. The source of the sample is a study of blood T cell repertoires in COVID-19. Study summary: Acute and convalescent COVID-19 specimens originated in the United States, Italy and Spain. The cDNA or gDNA used as material had been derived from T cells, B-cell-depleted T cells, or PBMCs.

Authors' processing steps: Amplification with reference gene primers provided the estimates of nucleated cell counts. Assay: immunoSEQ multiplex PCR; the TCRdb copy retains only in-frame clones and omits some. D and trimming come from the DNA, and the V and J calls and clone size come from that table. This sample has under 250,000 clones; around 81% occur once, and the top ten carry roughly 2.3%. Germline CDR1 and CDR2: LNHDA and SQIVND (reference sequence). Trimming took 10 bases from V and 0 from J, leaving 21 bases between them. There are 16 residues in the CDR3. This chain joins TRBV19 and TRBJ1-1; TRBD1 might be the D (5 bases). Material: peripheral blood. This TCR was recovered from a woman in her sixties with acute or convalescent COVID-19. The CDR3 reads CATPGGGLPLNTEAFF. The CDR3 bases are TGTGCCACCCCGGGGGGGGGTCTCCCGTTGAACACTGAAGCTTTCTTT.